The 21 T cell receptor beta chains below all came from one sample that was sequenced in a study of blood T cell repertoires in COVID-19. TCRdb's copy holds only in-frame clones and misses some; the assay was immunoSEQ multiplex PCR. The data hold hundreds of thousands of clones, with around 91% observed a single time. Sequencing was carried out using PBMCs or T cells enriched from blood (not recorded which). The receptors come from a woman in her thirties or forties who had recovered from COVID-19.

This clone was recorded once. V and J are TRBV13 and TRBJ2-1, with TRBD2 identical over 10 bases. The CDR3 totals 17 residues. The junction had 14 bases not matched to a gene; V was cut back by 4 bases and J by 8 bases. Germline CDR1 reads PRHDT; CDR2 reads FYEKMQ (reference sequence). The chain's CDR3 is CASSSHLRSGRGDEQFF. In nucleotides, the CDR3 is TGTGCCAGCAGCTCTCACCTTAGGAGCGGGAGGGGGGATGAGCAGTTCTTC.

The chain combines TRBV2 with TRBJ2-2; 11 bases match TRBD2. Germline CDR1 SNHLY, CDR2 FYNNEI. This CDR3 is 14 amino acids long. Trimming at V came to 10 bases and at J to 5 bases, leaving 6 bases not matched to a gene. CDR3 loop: CATSSGRRTGELFF. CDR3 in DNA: TGTGCCACCTCTAGCGGGAGGAGAACCGGGGAGCTGTTTTTT.

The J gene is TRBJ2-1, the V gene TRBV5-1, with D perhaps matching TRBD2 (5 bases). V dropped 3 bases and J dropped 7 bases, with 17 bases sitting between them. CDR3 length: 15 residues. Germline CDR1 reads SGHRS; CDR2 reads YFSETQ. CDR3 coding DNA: TGCGCCAGCAGCTCGGGCGGGTCCCTTGGGAATGAGCAGTTCTTC. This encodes CASSSGGSLGNEQFF.

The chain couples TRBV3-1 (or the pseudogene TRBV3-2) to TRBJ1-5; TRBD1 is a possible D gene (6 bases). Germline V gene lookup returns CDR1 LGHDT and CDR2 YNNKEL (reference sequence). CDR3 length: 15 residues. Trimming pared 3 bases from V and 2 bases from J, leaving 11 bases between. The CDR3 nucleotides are TGTGCCAGCAGCCAGGGGGGGCGAGGCAATCAGCCCCAGCATTTT. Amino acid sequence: CASSQGGRGNQPQHF.

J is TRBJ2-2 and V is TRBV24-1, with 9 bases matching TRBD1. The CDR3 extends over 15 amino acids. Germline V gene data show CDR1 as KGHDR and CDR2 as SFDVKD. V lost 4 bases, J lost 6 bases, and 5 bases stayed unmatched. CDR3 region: CATSDTGQGPGELFF. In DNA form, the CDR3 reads TGTGCCACCAGTGACACTGGACAGGGGCCCGGGGAGCTGTTTTTT.

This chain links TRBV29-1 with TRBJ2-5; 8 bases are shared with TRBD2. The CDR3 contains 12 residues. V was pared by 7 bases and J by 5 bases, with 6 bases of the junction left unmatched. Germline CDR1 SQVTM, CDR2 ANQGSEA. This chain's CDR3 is CSAGLVGETQYF. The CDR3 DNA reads TGCAGCGCGGGACTAGTTGGTGAGACCCAGTACTTC.

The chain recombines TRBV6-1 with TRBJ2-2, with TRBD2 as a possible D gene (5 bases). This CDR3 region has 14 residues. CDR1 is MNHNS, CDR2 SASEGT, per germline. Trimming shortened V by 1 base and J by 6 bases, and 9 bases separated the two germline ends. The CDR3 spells CASSEVGVAGELFF. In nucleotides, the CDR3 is TGTGCCAGCAGTGAAGTGGGAGTCGCCGGGGAGCTGTTTTTT.

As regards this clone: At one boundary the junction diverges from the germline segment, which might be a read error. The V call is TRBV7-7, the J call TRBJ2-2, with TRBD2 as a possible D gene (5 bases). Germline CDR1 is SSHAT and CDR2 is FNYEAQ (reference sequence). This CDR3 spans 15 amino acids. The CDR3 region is CASSSPAGGTGELFF. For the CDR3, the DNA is TGTGCTAGCAGCTCCCCGGCCGGAGGAACCGGGGAGCTGTTTTTT.

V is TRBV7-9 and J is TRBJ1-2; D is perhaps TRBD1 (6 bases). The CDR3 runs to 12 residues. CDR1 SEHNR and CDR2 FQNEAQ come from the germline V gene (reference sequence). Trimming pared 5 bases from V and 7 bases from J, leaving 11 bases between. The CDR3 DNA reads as TGTGCCAGCAGCGCGGGGGCGGCTGGCTACACCTTC. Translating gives CASSAGAAGYTF.

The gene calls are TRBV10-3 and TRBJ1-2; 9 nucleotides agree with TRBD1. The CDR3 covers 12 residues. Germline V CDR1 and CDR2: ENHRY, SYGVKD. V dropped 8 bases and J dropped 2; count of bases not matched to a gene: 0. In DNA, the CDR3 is TGTGCCATCGGGACAGGGAACTATGGCTACACCTTC. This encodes CAIGTGNYGYTF.

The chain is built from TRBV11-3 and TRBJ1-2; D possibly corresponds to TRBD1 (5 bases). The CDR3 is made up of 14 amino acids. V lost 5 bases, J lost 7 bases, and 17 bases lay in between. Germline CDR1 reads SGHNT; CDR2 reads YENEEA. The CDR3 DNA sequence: TGTGCCAGCAGCCCCGGCAGGCAGGGCTCTGGCTACACCTTC. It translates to CASSPGRQGSGYTF.

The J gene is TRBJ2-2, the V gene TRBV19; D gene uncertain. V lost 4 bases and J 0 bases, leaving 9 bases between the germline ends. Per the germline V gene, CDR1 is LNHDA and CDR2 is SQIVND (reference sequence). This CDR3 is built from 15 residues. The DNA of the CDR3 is TGTGCCAGTAGTAGATCCGGTACGAACACCGGGGAGCTGTTTTTT. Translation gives CASSRSGTNTGELFF.

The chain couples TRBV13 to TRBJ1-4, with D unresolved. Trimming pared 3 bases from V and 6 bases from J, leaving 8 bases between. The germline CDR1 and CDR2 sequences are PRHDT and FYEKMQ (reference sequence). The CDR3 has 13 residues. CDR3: CASSLEGYEKLFF. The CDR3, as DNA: TGTGCCAGCAGCTTGGAGGGTTATGAAAAACTGTTTTTT. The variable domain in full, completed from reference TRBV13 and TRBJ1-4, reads AAGVIQSPRHLIKEKRETATLKCYPIPRHDTVYWYQQGPGQDPQFLISFYEKMQSDKGSIPDRFSAQQFSDYHSELNMSSLELGDSALYFCASSLEGYEKLFFGSGTQLSVL.

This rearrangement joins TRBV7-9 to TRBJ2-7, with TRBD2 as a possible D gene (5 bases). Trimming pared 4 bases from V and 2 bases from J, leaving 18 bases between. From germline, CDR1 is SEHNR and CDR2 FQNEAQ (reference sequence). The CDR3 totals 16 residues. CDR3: CASSSPPTRATYEQYF. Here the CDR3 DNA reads TGTGCCAGCAGCTCCCCCCCCACGCGGGCCACCTACGAGCAGTACTTC.

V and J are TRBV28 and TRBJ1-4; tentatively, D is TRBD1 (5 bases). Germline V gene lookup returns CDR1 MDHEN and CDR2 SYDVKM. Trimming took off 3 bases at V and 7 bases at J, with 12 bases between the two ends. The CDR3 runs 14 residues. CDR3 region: CASSFGGYSEKLFF. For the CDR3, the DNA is TGTGCCAGCAGTTTCGGGGGATATAGTGAAAAACTGTTTTTT.

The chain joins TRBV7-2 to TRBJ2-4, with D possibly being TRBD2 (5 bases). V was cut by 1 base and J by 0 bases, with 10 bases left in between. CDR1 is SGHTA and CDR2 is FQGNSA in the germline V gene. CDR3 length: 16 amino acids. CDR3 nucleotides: TGTGCCAGCAGCTTAGGGGGAGCTCGAGCCAAAAACATTCAGTACTTC. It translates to CASSLGGARAKNIQYF. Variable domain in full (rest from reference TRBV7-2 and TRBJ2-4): GAGVSQSPSNKVTEKGKDVELRCDPISGHTALYWYRQSLGQGLEFLIYFQGNSAPDKSGLPSDRFSAERTGGSVSTLTIQRTQQEDSAVYLCASSLGGARAKNIQYFGAGTRLSVL.

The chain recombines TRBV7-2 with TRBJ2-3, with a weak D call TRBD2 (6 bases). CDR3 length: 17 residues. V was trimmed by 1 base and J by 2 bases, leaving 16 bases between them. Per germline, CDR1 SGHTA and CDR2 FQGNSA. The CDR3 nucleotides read TGTGCCAGCAGCTTAGACGCCGGGACTTTACTCACAGATACGCAGTATTTT. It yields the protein CASSLDAGTLLTDTQYF.

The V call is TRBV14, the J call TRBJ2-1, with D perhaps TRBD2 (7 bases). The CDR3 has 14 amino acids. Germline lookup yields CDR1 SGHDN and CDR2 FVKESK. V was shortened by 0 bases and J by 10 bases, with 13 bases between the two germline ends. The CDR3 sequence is CASSQDRGAGEQFF. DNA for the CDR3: TGTGCCAGCAGCCAAGATCGGGGGGCCGGGGAGCAGTTCTTC. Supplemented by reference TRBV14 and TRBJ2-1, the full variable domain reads EAGVTQFPSHSVIEKGQTVTLRCDPISGHDNLYWYRRVMGKEIKFLLHFVKESKQDESGMPNNRFLAERTGGTYSTLKVQPAELEDSGVYFCASSQDRGAGEQFFGPGTRLTVL.

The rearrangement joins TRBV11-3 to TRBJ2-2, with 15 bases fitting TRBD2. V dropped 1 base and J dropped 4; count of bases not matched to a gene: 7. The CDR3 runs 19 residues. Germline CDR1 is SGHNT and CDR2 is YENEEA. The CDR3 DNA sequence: TGTGCCAGCAGCTTAGGTGCGGGACTAGCGGGGGGCCTCACCGGGGAGCTGTTTTTT. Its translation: CASSLGAGLAGGLTGELFF.

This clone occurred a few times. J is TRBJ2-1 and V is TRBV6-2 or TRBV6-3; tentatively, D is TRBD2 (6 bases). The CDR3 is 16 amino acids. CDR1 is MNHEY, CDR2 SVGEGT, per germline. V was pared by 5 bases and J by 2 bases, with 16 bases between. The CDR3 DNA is TGTGCCAGCAGTCGAGGGTTGTCGGGGGCCTACAATGAGCAGTTCTTC. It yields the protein CASSRGLSGAYNEQFF.

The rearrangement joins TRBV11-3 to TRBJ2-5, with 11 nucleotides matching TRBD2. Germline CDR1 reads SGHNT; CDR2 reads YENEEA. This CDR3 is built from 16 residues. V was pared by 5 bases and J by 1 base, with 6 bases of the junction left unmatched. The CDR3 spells CASSLRLAGSQETQYF. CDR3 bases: TGTGCCAGCAGCCTCAGACTAGCGGGGAGCCAAGAGACCCAGTACTTC.